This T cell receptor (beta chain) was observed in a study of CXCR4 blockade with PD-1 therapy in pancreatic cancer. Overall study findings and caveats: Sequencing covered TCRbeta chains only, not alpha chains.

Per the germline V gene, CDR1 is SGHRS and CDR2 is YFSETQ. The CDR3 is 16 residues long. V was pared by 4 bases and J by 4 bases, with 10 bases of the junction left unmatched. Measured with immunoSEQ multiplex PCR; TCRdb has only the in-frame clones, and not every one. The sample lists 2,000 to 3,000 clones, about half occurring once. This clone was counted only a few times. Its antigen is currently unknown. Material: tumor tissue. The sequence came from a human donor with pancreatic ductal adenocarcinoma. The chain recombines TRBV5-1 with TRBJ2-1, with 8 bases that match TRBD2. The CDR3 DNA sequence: TGCGCCAGCAGCCAGGACGGGGGGGCCGGGTACAATGAGCAGTTCTTC. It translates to CASSQDGGAGYNEQFF.